This T cell receptor (beta chain) derives from a study of blood T cell repertoires in COVID-19. Study-level information: Both acute and convalescent COVID-19 samples were obtained from the United States, Italy and Spain. Nucleic acid was either cDNA or gDNA, and it came from T cells, B-cell-depleted T cells, or PBMCs.

Profiling relied on immunoSEQ multiplex PCR, and the TCRdb table lists in-frame clones only, not all of them. The table includes 100,000 or so clones, roughly 76% detected once. Germline assignment: CDR1 KGHSH and CDR2 LQKENI. The CDR3 length is 15 residues. Trimming left V 1 base short and J 5 bases short, with 9 bases between. Sequenced: peripheral blood. J is TRBJ1-6 and V is TRBV18; the D gene is possibly TRBD1 (6 bases). The source of this sequence is a woman in her 70s with acute or convalescent COVID-19. CDR3 nucleotides: TGTGCCAGCTCACCACTCCAGGGGCATAATTCACCCCTCCACTTT. Translation gives CASSPLQGHNSPLHF. The full variable domain, completed using reference TRBV18 and TRBJ1-6, is NAGVMQNPRHLVRRRGQEARLRCSPMKGHSHVYWYRQLPEEGLKFMVYLQKENIIDESGMPKERFSAEFPKEGPSILRIQQVVRGDSAAYFCASSPLQGHNSPLHFGNGTRLTVT.